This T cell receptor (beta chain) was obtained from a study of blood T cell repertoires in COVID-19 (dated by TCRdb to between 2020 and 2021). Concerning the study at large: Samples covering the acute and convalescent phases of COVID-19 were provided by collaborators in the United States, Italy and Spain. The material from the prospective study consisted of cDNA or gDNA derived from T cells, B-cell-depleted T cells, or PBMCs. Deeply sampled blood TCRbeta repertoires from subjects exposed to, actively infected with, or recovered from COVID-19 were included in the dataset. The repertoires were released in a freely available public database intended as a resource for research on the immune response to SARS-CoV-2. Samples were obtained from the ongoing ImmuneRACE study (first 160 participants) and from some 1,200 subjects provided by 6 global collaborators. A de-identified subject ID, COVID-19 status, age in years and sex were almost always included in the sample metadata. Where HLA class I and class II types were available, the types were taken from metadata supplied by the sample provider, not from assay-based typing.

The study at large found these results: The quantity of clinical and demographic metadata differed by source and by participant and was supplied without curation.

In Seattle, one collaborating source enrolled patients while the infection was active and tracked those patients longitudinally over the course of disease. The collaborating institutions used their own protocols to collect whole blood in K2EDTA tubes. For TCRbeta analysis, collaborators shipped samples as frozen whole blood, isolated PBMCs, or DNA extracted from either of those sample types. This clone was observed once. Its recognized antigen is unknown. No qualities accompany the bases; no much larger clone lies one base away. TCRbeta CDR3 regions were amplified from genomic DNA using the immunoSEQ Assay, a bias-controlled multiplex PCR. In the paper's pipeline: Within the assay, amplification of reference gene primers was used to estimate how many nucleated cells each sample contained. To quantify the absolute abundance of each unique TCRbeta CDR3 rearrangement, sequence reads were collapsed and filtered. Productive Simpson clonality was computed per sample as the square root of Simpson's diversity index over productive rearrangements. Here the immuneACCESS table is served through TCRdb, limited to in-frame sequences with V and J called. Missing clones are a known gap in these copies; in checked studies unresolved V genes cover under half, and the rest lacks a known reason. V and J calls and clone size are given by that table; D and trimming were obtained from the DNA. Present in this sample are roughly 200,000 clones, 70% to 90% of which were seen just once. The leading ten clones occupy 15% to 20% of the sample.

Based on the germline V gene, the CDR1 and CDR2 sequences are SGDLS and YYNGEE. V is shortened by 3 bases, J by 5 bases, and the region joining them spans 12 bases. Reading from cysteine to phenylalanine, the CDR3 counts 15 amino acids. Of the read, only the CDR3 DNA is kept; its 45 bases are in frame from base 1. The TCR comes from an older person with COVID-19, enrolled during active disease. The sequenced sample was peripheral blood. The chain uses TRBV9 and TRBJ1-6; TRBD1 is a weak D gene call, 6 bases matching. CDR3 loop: CASSDPRGHNSPLHF. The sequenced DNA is TGTGCCAGCAGCGACCCCAGGGGCCATAATTCACCCCTCCACTTT.